The T cell receptor (beta chain) under discussion was sequenced for a study of T cell repertoires in cytomegalovirus infection. Study-level background: Used in the study were CMV epitopes, some recently identified and HLA-C-restricted, others well-studied and HLA-B-restricted. Carrying CMV and the relevant HLA type showed in public TCR beta signatures.

Comments on this clonotype: What it recognizes is unknown.

A single record per CDR3 protein comes from TCRdb applying MiXCR to the reads. The data contain roughly 920,000 distinct CDR3 sequences, around 32% of them seen just once; the ten biggest clones take up more than 13%. The CDR3 has 15 residues. V was trimmed by 6 bases and J by 1 base, leaving 14 bases between them. The germline gives CDR1 MNHEY, CDR2 SMNVEV (reference sequence). The chain has TRBV27 and TRBJ2-3; D not resolved. This sample comprised cultured CD8+ T cells from PBMCs, obtained from culture after CMV antigen stimulation. The TCR comes from a human donor in good health (CMV status not recorded). Some clones in this sample may be carry-over from other donors' samples. CDR3 nucleotides: TGTGCCAGCAGGCCCATACTACAACGCACAGATACGCAGTATTTT. This sequence encodes CASRPILQRTDTQYF.